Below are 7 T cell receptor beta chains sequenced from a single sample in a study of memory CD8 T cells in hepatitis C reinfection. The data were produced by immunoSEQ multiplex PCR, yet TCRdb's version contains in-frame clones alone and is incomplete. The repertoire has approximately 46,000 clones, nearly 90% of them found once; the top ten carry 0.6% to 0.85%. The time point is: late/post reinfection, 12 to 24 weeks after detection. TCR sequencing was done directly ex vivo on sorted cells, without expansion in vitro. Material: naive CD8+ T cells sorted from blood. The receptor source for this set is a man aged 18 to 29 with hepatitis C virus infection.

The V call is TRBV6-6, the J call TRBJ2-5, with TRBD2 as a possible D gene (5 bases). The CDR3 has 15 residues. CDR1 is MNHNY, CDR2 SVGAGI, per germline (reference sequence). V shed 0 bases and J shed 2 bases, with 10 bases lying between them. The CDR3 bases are TGTGCCAGCAGTTACTCCGGGGAAACTCAAGAGACCCAGTACTTC. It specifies CASSYSGETQETQYF.

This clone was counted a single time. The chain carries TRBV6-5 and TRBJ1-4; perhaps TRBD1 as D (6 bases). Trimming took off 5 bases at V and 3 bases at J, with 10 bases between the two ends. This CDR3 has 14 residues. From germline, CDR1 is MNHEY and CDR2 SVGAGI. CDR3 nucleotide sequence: TGTGCCAGCAGTAACCGACAGGCTAATGAAAAACTGTTTTTT. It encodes CASSNRQANEKLFF.

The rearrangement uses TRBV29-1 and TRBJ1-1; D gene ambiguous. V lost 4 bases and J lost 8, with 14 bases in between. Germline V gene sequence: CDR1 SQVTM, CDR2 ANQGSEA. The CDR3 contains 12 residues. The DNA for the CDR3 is TGCAGCGTTGTGAGTGTGGGCCCCGAAGCTTTCTTT. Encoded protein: CSVVSVGPEAFF.

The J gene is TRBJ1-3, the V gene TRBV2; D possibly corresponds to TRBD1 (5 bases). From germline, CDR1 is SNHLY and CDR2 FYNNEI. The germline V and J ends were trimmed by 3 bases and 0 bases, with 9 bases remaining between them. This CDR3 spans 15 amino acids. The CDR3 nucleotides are TGTGCCAGCAGTGAGGGGCAGGTCTCTGGAAACACCATATATTTT. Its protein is CASSEGQVSGNTIYF.

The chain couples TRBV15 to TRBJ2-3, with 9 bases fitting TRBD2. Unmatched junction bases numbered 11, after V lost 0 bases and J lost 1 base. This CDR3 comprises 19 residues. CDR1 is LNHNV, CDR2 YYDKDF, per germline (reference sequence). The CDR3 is CATSRDIIGLAGRTDTQYF. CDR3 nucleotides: TGTGCCACCAGCAGAGATATAATCGGTCTAGCGGGGCGCACAGATACGCAGTATTTT.

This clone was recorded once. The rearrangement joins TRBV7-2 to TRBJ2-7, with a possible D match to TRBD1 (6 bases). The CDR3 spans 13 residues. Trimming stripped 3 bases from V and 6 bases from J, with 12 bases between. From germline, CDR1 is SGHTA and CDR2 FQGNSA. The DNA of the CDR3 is TGTGCCAGCAGCTTGACAGGTTCGGGCGAGCAGTACGTC. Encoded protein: CASSLTGSGEQYV.

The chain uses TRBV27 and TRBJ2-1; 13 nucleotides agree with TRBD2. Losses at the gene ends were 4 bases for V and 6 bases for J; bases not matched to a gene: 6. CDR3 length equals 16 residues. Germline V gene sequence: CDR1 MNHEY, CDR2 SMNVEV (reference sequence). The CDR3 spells CASSSQLAGGFNEQFF. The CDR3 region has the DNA TGTGCCAGCAGTTCCCAACTAGCGGGAGGGTTCAATGAGCAGTTCTTC.